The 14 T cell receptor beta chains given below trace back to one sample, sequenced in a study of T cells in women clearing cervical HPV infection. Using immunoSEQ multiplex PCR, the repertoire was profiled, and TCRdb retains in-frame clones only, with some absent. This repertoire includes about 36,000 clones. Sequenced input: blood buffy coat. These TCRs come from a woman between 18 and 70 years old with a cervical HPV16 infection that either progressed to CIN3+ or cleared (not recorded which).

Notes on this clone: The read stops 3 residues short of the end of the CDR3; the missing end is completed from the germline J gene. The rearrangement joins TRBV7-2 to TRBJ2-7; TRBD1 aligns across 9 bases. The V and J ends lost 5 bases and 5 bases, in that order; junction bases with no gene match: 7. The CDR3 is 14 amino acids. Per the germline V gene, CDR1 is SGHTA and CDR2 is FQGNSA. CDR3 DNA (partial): TGTGCCAGCAGCCAACAGGGGGCGGGGGACGAG. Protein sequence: CASSQQGAGDE. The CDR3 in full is CASSQQGAGDEQYF.

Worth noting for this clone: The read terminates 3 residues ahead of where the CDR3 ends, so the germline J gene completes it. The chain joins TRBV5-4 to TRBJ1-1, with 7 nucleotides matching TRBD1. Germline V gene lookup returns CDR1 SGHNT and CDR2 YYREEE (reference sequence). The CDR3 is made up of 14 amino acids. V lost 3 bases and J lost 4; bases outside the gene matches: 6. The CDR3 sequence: CASSSSGGSTEAFF. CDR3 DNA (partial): TGTGCCAGCAGCTCCTCAGGGGGAAGCACTGAA.

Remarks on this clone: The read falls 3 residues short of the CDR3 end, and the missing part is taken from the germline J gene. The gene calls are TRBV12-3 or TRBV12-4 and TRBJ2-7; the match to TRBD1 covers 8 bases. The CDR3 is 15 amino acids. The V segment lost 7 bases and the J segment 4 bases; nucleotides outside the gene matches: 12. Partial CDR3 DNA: TGTGCCAGCACCCCGAGTTCCAGGGGGCGATACGAG. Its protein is CASTPSSRGRYE. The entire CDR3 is CASTPSSRGRYEQYF.

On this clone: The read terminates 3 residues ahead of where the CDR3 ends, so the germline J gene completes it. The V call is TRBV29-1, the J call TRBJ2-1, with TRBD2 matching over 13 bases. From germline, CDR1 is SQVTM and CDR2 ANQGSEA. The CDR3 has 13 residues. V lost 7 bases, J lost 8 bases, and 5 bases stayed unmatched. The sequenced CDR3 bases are TGCAGCGCTGGGACTAGCGGGGTTGATGAG. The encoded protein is CSAGTSGVDE. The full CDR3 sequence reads CSAGTSGVDEQFF.

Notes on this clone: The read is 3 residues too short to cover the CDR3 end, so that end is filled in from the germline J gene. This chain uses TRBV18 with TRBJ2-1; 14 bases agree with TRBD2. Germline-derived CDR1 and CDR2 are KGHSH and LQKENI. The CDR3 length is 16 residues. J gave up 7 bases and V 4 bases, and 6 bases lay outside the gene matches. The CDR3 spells CASSRGLAGDGNEQFF. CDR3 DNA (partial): TGTGCCAGCTCACGGGGACTAGCGGGAGATGGGAATGAG.

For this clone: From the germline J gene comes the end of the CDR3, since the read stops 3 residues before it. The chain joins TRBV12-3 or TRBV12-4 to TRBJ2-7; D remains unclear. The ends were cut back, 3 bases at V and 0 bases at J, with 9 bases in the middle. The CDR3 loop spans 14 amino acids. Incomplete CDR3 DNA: TGTGCCAGCAGTTTTAACACCCGCTCCTACGAG. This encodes CASSFNTRSYE. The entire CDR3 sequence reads CASSFNTRSYEQYF.

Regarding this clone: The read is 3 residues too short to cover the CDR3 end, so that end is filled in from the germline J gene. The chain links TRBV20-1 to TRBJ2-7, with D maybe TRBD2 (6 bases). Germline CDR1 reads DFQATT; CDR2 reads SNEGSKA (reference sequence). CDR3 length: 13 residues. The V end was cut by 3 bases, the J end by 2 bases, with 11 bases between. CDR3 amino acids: CSASRGGAYEQYF. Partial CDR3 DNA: TGCAGTGCTAGTAGGGGCGGGGCCTACGAG.

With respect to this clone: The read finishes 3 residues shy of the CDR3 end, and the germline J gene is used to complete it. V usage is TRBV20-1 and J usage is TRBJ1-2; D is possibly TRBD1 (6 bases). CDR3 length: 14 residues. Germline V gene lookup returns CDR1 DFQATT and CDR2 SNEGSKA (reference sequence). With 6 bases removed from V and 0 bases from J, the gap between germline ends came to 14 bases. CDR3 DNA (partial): TGCAGTGCCATAGGGCGACAGGCTAACTATGGC. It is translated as CSAIGRQANYG. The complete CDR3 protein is CSAIGRQANYGYTF.

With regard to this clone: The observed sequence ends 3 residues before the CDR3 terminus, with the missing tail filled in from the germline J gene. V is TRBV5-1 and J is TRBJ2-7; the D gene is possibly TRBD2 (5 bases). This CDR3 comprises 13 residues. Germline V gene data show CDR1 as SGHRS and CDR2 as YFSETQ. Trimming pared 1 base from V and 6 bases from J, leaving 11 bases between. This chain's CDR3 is CASSLQAGTEQYF. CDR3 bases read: TGCGCCAGCAGCTTGCAGGCGGGTACCGAG. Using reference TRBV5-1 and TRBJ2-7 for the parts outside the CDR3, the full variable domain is KAGVTQTPRYLIKTRGQQVTLSCSPISGHRSVSWYQQTPGQGLQFLFEYFSETQRNKGNFPGRFSGRQFSNSRSEMNVSTLELGDSALYLCASSLQAGTEQYFGPGTRLTVT.

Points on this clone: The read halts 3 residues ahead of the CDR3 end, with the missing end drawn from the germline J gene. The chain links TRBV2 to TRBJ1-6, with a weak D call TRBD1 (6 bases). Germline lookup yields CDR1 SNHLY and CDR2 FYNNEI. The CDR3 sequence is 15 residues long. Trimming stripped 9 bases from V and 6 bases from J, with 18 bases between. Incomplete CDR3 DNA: TGTGCCAGTAAGAAGGACAGTTCCCGTAATTCACCC. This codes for CASKKDSSRNSP. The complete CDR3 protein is CASKKDSSRNSPLHF.

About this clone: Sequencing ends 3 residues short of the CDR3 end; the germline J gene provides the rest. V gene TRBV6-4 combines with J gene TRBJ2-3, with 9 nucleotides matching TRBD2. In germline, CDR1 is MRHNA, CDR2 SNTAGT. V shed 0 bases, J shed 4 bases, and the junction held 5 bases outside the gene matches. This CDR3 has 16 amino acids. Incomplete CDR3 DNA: TGTGCCAGCAGTGACTCGAGCGCGGGGGGGGCAGATACG. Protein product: CASSDSSAGGADT. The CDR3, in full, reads CASSDSSAGGADTQYF.

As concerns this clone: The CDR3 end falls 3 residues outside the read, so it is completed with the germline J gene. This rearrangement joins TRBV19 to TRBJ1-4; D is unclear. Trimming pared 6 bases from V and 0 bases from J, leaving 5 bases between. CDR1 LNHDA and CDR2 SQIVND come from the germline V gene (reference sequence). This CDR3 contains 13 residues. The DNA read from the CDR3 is TGTGCCAGTAGCCCCTCAACTAATGAAAAA. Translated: CASSPSTNEK. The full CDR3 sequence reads CASSPSTNEKLFF.

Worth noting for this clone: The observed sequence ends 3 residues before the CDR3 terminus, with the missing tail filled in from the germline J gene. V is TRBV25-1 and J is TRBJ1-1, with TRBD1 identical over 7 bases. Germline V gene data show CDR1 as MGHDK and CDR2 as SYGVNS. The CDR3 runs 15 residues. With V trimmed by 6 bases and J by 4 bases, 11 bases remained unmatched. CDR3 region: CASRGSTGPGTEAFF. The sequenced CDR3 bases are TGTGCCAGCAGGGGATCGACAGGGCCGGGCACTGAA.

The CDR3 sequence: CASSPRPPPYEQYF. The part of the CDR3 DNA that was read is TGTGCCAGCAGCCCCCGTCCTCCCCCCTACGAG. The chain links TRBV7-9 to TRBJ2-7, with D unresolved. The read ends 3 residues shy of where the CDR3 ends; the end is completed using the germline J gene. CDR1 is SEHNR and CDR2 is FQNEAQ in the germline V gene (reference sequence). The length of the CDR3 is 14 residues. The V end was cut by 5 bases, the J end by 2 bases, with 13 bases between.